The 21 T cell receptor beta chains reported below all come from one sample, sequenced in a study of T cells in Graves' hyperthyroidism and ophthalmopathy. Template material for amplifying TCR beta CDR3 regions consisted of RNA transcripts. A first-round RT-PCR of the TCR CDR3 used the HTBI primer set. TCRdb reprocessed the multiplex PCR reads via MiXCR and lists one record per CDR3 protein. Among 560,000 or so distinct CDR3 sequences listed, under 60% were seen once. The material sequenced was peripheral blood or thyroid tissue (not recorded which). These receptors were taken from a woman aged 18 to 35 with Graves' hyperthyroidism.

This clonotype was counted at least ten times. The V call is TRBV7-9, the J call TRBJ2-7; 12 nucleotides match TRBD2. V gave up 4 bases and J gave up 2 bases; unmatched junction bases: 3. The CDR3 length is 15 residues. CDR1 is SEHNR, CDR2 FQNEAQ, per germline (reference sequence). The CDR3, as DNA: TGTGCCAGCAGCTCCTGGACTAGCGGGACCTACGAGCAGTACTTC. It translates to CASSSWTSGTYEQYF. Based on the CDR3 plus reference TRBV7-9 and TRBJ2-7, the full variable domain is DTGVSQNPRHKITKRGQNVTFRCDPISEHNRLYWYRQTLGQGPEFLTYFQNEAQLEKSRLLSDRFSAERPKGSFSTLEIQRTEQGDSAMYLCASSSWTSGTYEQYFGPGTRLTVT.

V is TRBV10-3 and J is TRBJ1-1; D is undetermined. There are 11 residues in the CDR3. V was cut by 10 bases and J by 9 bases, with 15 bases left in between. Germline values: CDR1 ENHRY, CDR2 SYGVKD. The CDR3 coding sequence is TGTGCCAGCGATCTTGGACTAAAAGCTTTCTTT. Its translation: CASDLGLKAFF.

The chain has TRBV15 and TRBJ2-7; 11 nucleotides line up with TRBD1. The V gene's germline CDR1 is LNHNV and CDR2 YYDKDF (reference sequence). Trimming cost V 1 base and J 0 bases; bases outside gene matches: 5. The CDR3 has 17 residues. CDR3 DNA sequence: TGTGCCACCAGCAGAGTAAGGGGGACAGGGGGCTCCTACGAGCAGTACTTC. It is translated as CATSRVRGTGGSYEQYF.

The chain uses TRBV5-1 and TRBJ1-4; TRBD1 might be the D (5 bases). The CDR3 is made up of 14 amino acids. The V and J ends lost 0 bases and 2 bases respectively, with 5 bases between them. The germline V gene encodes CDR1 SGHRS and CDR2 YFSETQ. The CDR3 loop reads CASSLGDTNEKLFF. CDR3 DNA: TGCGCCAGCAGCTTGGGGGACACTAATGAAAAACTGTTTTTT.

The rearrangement links TRBV10-3 to TRBJ2-7, with TRBD1 matching 7 bases. V was clipped by 10 bases and J by 5 bases; unmatched bases: 14. The CDR3 runs 14 residues. CDR1 is ENHRY, CDR2 SYGVKD, per germline. The CDR3 reads CASKETGPLDEQYF. The DNA of the CDR3 is TGTGCCAGCAAAGAGACAGGGCCCCTCGACGAGCAGTACTTC.

V and J are TRBV9 and TRBJ2-5; no clear D. Germline loops: CDR1 SGDLS, CDR2 YYNGEE. The CDR3 consists of 14 residues. V was clipped by 0 bases and J by 0 bases, with 6 bases between them. The CDR3 sequence is CASSVGQYQETQYF. The CDR3 DNA follows: TGTGCCAGCAGCGTAGGGCAGTACCAAGAGACCCAGTACTTC.

This clonotype was recorded a few times. V usage is TRBV7-9 and J usage is TRBJ2-7; D is unclear. Per germline, CDR1 SEHNR and CDR2 FQNEAQ (reference sequence). The V end was cut by 0 bases, the J end by 6 bases, with 9 bases between. This CDR3 comprises 13 residues. CDR3 coding DNA: TGTGCCAGCAGCTTAGCTTCCGGCGGCGAGCAGTACTTC. This encodes CASSLASGGEQYF.

This clonotype appeared many times. This rearrangement joins TRBV7-8 to TRBJ1-1; D unclear. Deletions cut 5 bases from V and 0 bases from J, with 4 bases between. The CDR3 runs to 12 residues. The germline V gene has CDR1 SGHVS and CDR2 FQNEAQ. The CDR3: CASSRVNTEAFF. CDR3 DNA sequence: TGTGCCAGCAGCCGAGTGAACACTGAAGCTTTCTTT.

This clonotype came up a few times. CDR3 amino acids: CASSTDLMTANYGYTF. CDR3 nucleotide sequence: TGTGCCAGCAGCACAGATCTTATGACAGCGAACTATGGCTACACCTTC. This chain connects TRBV9 to TRBJ1-2; TRBD1 might be the D (5 bases). This CDR3 is 16 amino acids long. Germline CDR1 SGDLS, CDR2 YYNGEE. The ends were cut back, 4 bases at V and 2 bases at J, with 18 bases in the middle. The whole variable domain, filled in from reference TRBV9 and TRBJ1-2, reads DSGVTQTPKHLITATGQRVTLRCSPRSGDLSVYWYQQSLDQGLQFLIQYYNGEERAKGNILERFSAQQFPDLHSELNLSSLELGDSALYFCASSTDLMTANYGYTFGSGTRLTVV.

The chain is built from TRBV29-1 and TRBJ2-7; 10 positions match TRBD2. J lost 4 bases, V lost 0 bases, and 6 bases had no gene match. CDR1 SQVTM and CDR2 ANQGSEA come from the germline V gene. This CDR3 comprises 15 residues. CDR3 nucleotide sequence: TGCAGCGTTGAAGATTGGCAGCGGGAGGGTTACGAGCAGTACTTC. Translating gives CSVEDWQREGYEQYF.

The chain is built from TRBV15 and TRBJ2-3; D gene ambiguous. Germline assignment: CDR1 LNHNV and CDR2 YYDKDF (reference sequence). This CDR3 has 13 amino acids. Trimming stripped 5 bases from V and 4 bases from J, with 10 bases between. The CDR3 region has the DNA TGTGCCACCAGCGCAAGGACCCCAGATACGCAGTATTTT. It codes for CATSARTPDTQYF.

This clonotype was recorded a few times. V gene TRBV11-3 combines with J gene TRBJ1-1; no clear D gene. Germline CDR1 reads SGHNT; CDR2 reads YENEEA. This CDR3 is 13 amino acids long. V lost 1 base and J lost 3, with 6 bases in between. CDR3 nucleotides: TGTGCCAGCAGCTTAGTACAGTACACTGAAGCTTTCTTT. Its translation: CASSLVQYTEAFF.

The genes are TRBV5-1 and TRBJ2-1, with 7 bases lining up with TRBD2. The CDR3 is made up of 15 amino acids. Trimming cost V 1 base and J 7 bases; bases outside gene matches: 8. The germline V gene has CDR1 SGHRS and CDR2 YFSETQ. The CDR3 sequence is CASSLWWEGFNEQFF. In DNA form, the CDR3 reads TGCGCCAGCAGCTTGTGGTGGGAGGGCTTTAATGAGCAGTTCTTC.

The gene calls are TRBV25-1 and TRBJ1-4, with D tentatively TRBD1 (5 bases). CDR1 is MGHDK and CDR2 is SYGVNS in the germline V gene. This CDR3 has 15 residues. Trimming pared 1 base from V and 5 bases from J, leaving 11 bases between. DNA of the CDR3: TGTGCCAGCAGTGAATCCAGGACATCGAATGAAAAACTGTTTTTT. Protein: CASSESRTSNEKLFF.

V is TRBV2 and J is TRBJ1-5; 9 bases align to TRBD1. The J segment lost 5 bases and the V segment lost 6 bases, leaving 8 bases of the junction unmatched. The CDR3 is made up of 15 amino acids. Germline V lookup: CDR1 SNHLY, CDR2 FYNNEI. Written as DNA, the CDR3 is TGTGCCAGCAGGCCGGACAGGGGAGGATATCAGCCCCAGCATTTT. This encodes CASRPDRGGYQPQHF.

This sequence joins TRBV2 and TRBJ2-2, with a weak D call TRBD1 (6 bases). V lost 6 bases and J 10 bases, leaving 18 bases between the germline ends. The CDR3 is made up of 14 amino acids. Per the germline V gene, CDR1 is SNHLY and CDR2 is FYNNEI. CDR3 loop: CASRPSTGNEELFF. The CDR3 coding sequence is TGTGCCAGCAGGCCGAGCACAGGGAATGAGGAGCTGTTTTTT.

V gene TRBV19 combines with J gene TRBJ1-1; unclear D gene. The CDR3 covers 10 residues. V was trimmed by 7 bases and J by 8 bases, leaving 8 bases between them. Germline V lookup: CDR1 LNHDA, CDR2 SQIVND (reference sequence). CDR3 protein: CASMGREAFF. CDR3 nucleotide sequence: TGTGCCAGTATGGGCAGGGAAGCTTTCTTT.

This rearrangement joins TRBV2 to TRBJ1-4; 12 bases match TRBD1. Germline V CDR1 and CDR2: SNHLY, FYNNEI. The CDR3 is 15 residues long. V was clipped by 6 bases and J by 7 bases; unmatched bases: 6. The CDR3 here is CASRWDRGLREKLFF. Here the CDR3 DNA reads TGTGCCAGCAGGTGGGACAGGGGGCTTCGTGAAAAACTGTTTTTT.

The V call is TRBV7-2, the J call TRBJ1-1; D call uncertain. V lost 1 base and J 4 bases, leaving 10 bases between the germline ends. The CDR3 is 14 amino acids. Germline lookup yields CDR1 SGHTA and CDR2 FQGNSA. CDR3 sequence: CASSLDAPFTEAFF. The CDR3 region has the DNA TGTGCCAGCAGCTTAGATGCGCCATTCACTGAAGCTTTCTTT.

A note on this clonotype: The conserved phenylalanine or tryptophan normally closing the CDR3 is absent here, so this likely arose from a read error. No DNA is shown, since the ends of the CDR3 on it are uncertain; the CDR3 is the one TCRdb lists. The genes are TRBV29-1 and TRBJ1-4; no DNA check was done on the table's D call, TRBD1. CDR1 and CDR2 (germline): SQVTM, ANQGSEA. A total of 8 residues make up the CDR3, ends included. The CDR3 loop is CSVGGQGD.

This chain joins TRBV2 and TRBJ2-7, with TRBD1 matching over 7 bases. Germline loops: CDR1 SNHLY, CDR2 FYNNEI. Trimming at V came to 6 bases and at J to 6 bases, leaving 11 bases not matched to a gene. CDR3 length: 14 amino acids. The CDR3 coding sequence is TGTGCCAGCAGCTTAGGGGGCCGTCGAGGCGAGCAGTACTTC. This gives the protein CASSLGGRRGEQYF.